The 18 T cell receptor beta chains presented below share a single source sample, sequenced in a study of T cells in Graves' hyperthyroidism and ophthalmopathy. Amplification of TCR beta CDR3 regions used RNA as the template. An initial round of RT-PCR targeting the TCR CDR3 relied on the HTBI primer set. MiXCR, run by TCRdb on the multiplex PCR reads, gives a single entry per CDR3 protein. The sample lists 300,000 to 450,000 distinct CDR3 sequences, about 12% occurring once. The sequencing input was blood. Every receptor here comes from a young woman with Graves' hyperthyroidism.

At least ten counts were recorded for this clonotype. This rearrangement joins TRBV24-1 to TRBJ2-5; D may be TRBD2 (6 bases). V was pared by 2 bases and J by 1 base, with 7 bases between. The germline gives CDR1 KGHDR, CDR2 SFDVKD. The CDR3 runs to 14 residues. DNA for the CDR3: TGTGCCACCAGTGATTCGGGACTCCAAGAGACCCAGTACTTC. Protein product: CATSDSGLQETQYF.

This clonotype appeared many times. The chain combines TRBV5-1 with TRBJ2-5; TRBD2 agrees at 7 bases. The CDR3 runs to 15 residues. The V and J ends lost 1 base and 3 bases, in that order; junction bases with no gene match: 6. Germline loops: CDR1 SGHRS, CDR2 YFSETQ. This CDR3 is CASSLFGGGEETQYF. In DNA form, the CDR3 reads TGCGCCAGCAGCTTGTTCGGCGGGGGAGAAGAGACCCAGTACTTC.

This clonotype was observed at least ten times. The chain has TRBV27 and TRBJ1-1, with D tentatively TRBD1 (5 bases). Between the trimmed V and J ends, which lost 4 bases and 5 bases, there was a span of 11 bases. The germline gives CDR1 MNHEY, CDR2 SMNVEV (reference sequence). The CDR3 is made up of 13 amino acids. CDR3 residues: CASSSGLGTEAFF. CDR3 in DNA: TGTGCCAGCAGTTCGGGACTGGGAACTGAAGCTTTCTTT.

This clonotype was observed at least ten times. The genes are TRBV28 and TRBJ2-1; D is undetermined. Germline V gives CDR1 MDHEN, CDR2 SYDVKM. This CDR3 spans 14 amino acids. Trimming removed 3 bases from V and 7 bases from J, with 13 bases in between. This CDR3 is CASSFLRYENEQFF. The DNA of the CDR3 is TGTGCCAGCAGTTTCTTGAGGTATGAGAATGAGCAGTTCTTC.

This clonotype was seen repeatedly, ten times or more. The chain is built from TRBV27 and TRBJ2-7, with 9 positions matching TRBD1. Germline V gene data show CDR1 as MNHEY and CDR2 as SMNVEV (reference sequence). The CDR3 is 15 amino acids. J gave up 6 bases and V 5 bases, and 11 bases lay outside the gene matches. As DNA, the CDR3 is TGTGCCAGCAGTCTCTCTCGGGACAGGGTGCTCGAGCAGTACTTC. The encoded protein is CASSLSRDRVLEQYF.

In its sample, this clonotype was seen many times. V is TRBV3-1 and J is TRBJ1-5; D may be TRBD1 (6 bases). V was shortened by 0 bases and J by 4 bases, with 10 bases between the two germline ends. This CDR3 has 15 residues. CDR1 LGHDT and CDR2 YNNKEL come from the germline V gene (reference sequence). The CDR3 coding sequence is TGTGCCAGCAGCCAAGATCGAACAGGGAATCAGCCCCAGCATTTT. Translated, it gives CASSQDRTGNQPQHF. Full variable domain (outside the CDR3, taken from reference TRBV3-1 and TRBJ1-5): DTAVSQTPKYLVTQMGNDKSIKCEQNLGHDTMYWYKQDSKKFLKIMFSYNNKELIINETVPNRFSPKSPDKAHLNLHINSLELGDSAVYFCASSQDRTGNQPQHFGDGTRLSIL.

This clonotype has at least ten counts. The V and J genes are TRBV6-5 and TRBJ2-7; TRBD1 might be the D (5 bases). The V and J ends lost 0 bases and 5 bases respectively, with 14 bases between them. The CDR3 is made up of 15 amino acids. Germline V gene lookup returns CDR1 MNHEY and CDR2 SVGAGI. The CDR3 reads CASSYSSRVLDEQYF. CDR3 in DNA: TGTGCCAGCAGTTACTCGAGCAGGGTCCTGGACGAGCAGTACTTC.

At least ten counts were recorded for this clonotype. The V and J genes are TRBV12-3 or TRBV12-4 and TRBJ2-2; D possibly uses TRBD1 or TRBD2 (6 bases each). The CDR3 has 15 residues. Trimming stripped 5 bases from V and 0 bases from J, with 10 bases between. The CDR3, as DNA: TGTGCCAGCAGTCATCGGGGGCCGAACACCGGGGAGCTGTTTTTT. Translation gives CASSHRGPNTGELFF.

The V call is TRBV29-1, the J call TRBJ1-3; D remains ambiguous. Trimming took 0 bases from V and 15 from J, leaving 6 bases between them. The germline V gene has CDR1 SQVTM and CDR2 ANQGSEA. The CDR3 totals 9 residues. This CDR3 is CSVEDRAYF. The CDR3 DNA reads TGCAGCGTTGAAGATCGAGCATATTTT.

This clonotype was detected a few times. The chain combines TRBV5-1 with TRBJ2-2, with TRBD1 matching over 11 bases. From germline, CDR1 is SGHRS and CDR2 YFSETQ. The CDR3 has 17 amino acids. V shed 0 bases and J 5 bases; nucleotides not matched to a gene: 6. CDR3 nucleotides: TGCGCCAGCAGCTTGGGGACAGGGGGCTTCGGGACCGGGGAGCTGTTTTTT. This codes for CASSLGTGGFGTGELFF.

This clonotype was observed many times. The chain links TRBV5-6 to TRBJ2-3; 11 nucleotides match TRBD1. Germline CDR1 reads SGHDT; CDR2 reads YYEEEE. This CDR3 comprises 16 residues. The V segment lost 3 bases and the J segment 4 bases; nucleotides outside the gene matches: 7. CDR3: CASSYGQGASSDTQYF. CDR3 bases: TGTGCCAGCAGCTACGGACAGGGGGCGTCATCAGATACGCAGTATTTT.

This clonotype was recorded at least ten times. The chain recombines TRBV28 with TRBJ2-1; 8 nucleotides align to TRBD1. CDR1 is MDHEN, CDR2 SYDVKM, per germline. This CDR3 contains 18 residues. The ends lost 6 bases at V and 2 bases at J; junction bases unmatched: 15. The CDR3 loop is CASRVTGVQRYPYNEQFF. CDR3 bases: TGTGCCAGCAGGGTGACAGGGGTCCAGCGTTACCCCTACAATGAGCAGTTCTTC.

The genes are TRBV9 and TRBJ1-4; possibly TRBD1 for D (5 bases). Trimming removed 4 bases from V and 6 bases from J, with 13 bases in between. Per the germline V gene, CDR1 is SGDLS and CDR2 is YYNGEE. The CDR3 runs 14 residues. Here the CDR3 reads CASSRGRFDEKLFF. The CDR3 DNA follows: TGTGCCAGCAGCAGGGGCAGGTTTGATGAAAAACTGTTTTTT.

This clonotype has just a few counts. The gene calls are TRBV2 and TRBJ1-2, with a tentative D call TRBD1 (6 bases). The V gene's germline CDR1 is SNHLY and CDR2 FYNNEI. The CDR3 contains 14 residues. V lost 2 bases, J lost 6 bases, and 13 bases lay in between. CDR3 loop: CASSELGAVDGYTF. For the CDR3, the DNA is TGTGCCAGCAGTGAACTGGGGGCGGTGGATGGCTACACCTTC.

This clonotype has ten or more counts. The chain uses TRBV7-2 and TRBJ2-5; 7 positions agree with TRBD1. CDR3 length: 16 residues. Trimming took 7 bases from V and 13 from J; bases not matched to a gene: 24. Germline V gene data show CDR1 as SGHTA and CDR2 as FQGNSA. The CDR3 DNA reads TGTGCCAGCACCTCTTTGCCAACAGGGGCGGCCAAGGGGATGTACTTC. Translation: CASTSLPTGAAKGMYF.

This clonotype was observed a handful of times. The chain joins TRBV4-1 to TRBJ2-7, with 9 bases matching TRBD2. Trimming cost V 1 base and J 4 bases; bases outside gene matches: 8. Germline V gene sequence: CDR1 MGHRA, CDR2 YSYEKL. This CDR3 has 16 amino acids. The chain's CDR3 is CASSQGVAGVRYEQYF. CDR3 nucleotides: TGCGCCAGCAGCCAAGGGGTAGCGGGAGTTCGGTACGAGCAGTACTTC.

This clonotype was seen ten or more times. The chain combines TRBV28 with TRBJ2-7, with D tentatively TRBD1 (5 bases). Deletions cut 5 bases from V and 3 bases from J, with 14 bases between. Germline-derived CDR1 and CDR2 are MDHEN and SYDVKM. This CDR3 has 14 amino acids. Here the CDR3 reads CASSQDRISYEQYF. CDR3 sequence (DNA): TGTGCCAGCAGTCAAGACAGAATAAGCTACGAGCAGTACTTC.

The CDR3 is CASSPLTPGLAGGPLRNEQFF. The CDR3 region has the DNA TGCGCCAGCAGCCCCCTTACACCGGGACTAGCGGGGGGACCCCTACGGAATGAGCAGTTCTTC. The chain recombines TRBV5-1 with TRBJ2-1; 15 bases agree with TRBD2. The CDR3 has 21 residues. J lost 7 bases, V lost 4 bases, and 21 bases had no gene match. Germline assignment: CDR1 SGHRS and CDR2 YFSETQ.